This T cell receptor (beta chain) was profiled in a study of blood T cell repertoires in COVID-19 (dated by TCRdb to the early 2020s). Context from the whole study: The collaborator samples originated in the United States, Italy and Spain and spanned the acute and convalescent phases of COVID-19. The material from the prospective study consisted of cDNA or gDNA derived from T cells, B-cell-depleted T cells, or PBMCs. Sample metadata almost always included a de-identified subject ID, COVID-19 status, age in years and sex. The repertoires were released in a freely available public database intended as a resource for research on the immune response to SARS-CoV-2. Deeply sampled blood TCRbeta repertoires from subjects exposed to, actively infected with, or recovered from COVID-19 were included in the dataset. Samples came from the ongoing ImmuneRACE study (first 160 participants) plus 1,254 subjects from 6 global collaborators. Where available, HLA class I and class II types were taken from metadata supplied by the sample provider and were not determined by assay-based typing.

TCRbeta CDR3 regions were amplified from genomic DNA using the immunoSEQ Assay, a bias-controlled multiplex PCR. Under the source paper's analysis protocol: Within the assay, amplification of reference gene primers was used to estimate how many nucleated cells each sample contained. To quantify the absolute abundance of each unique TCRbeta CDR3 rearrangement, sequence reads were collapsed and filtered. For each sample, productive Simpson clonality was calculated by taking the square root of Simpson's diversity index across productive rearrangements. Drawn from immuneACCESS, this table holds only the in-frame rearrangements with V and J called that TCRdb kept. Clones are partly lost; checked studies trace under half to an unresolved V gene and leave the rest unexplained. D and trimming come from the DNA, and the V and J calls and clone size come from that table. For this sample the table gives about 110,000 clones, of which around 89% were detected only once. The ten largest make up about 4.8% of the sample.

CDR1 and CDR2 are drawn from the germline V gene (reference sequence): GTSNPN, SVGIG. Trimming accounts for 1 base at V and 7 bases at J, while the number of junction bases matched to no gene is 4. The CDR3 holds 13 amino acids from the cysteine to the phenylalanine. The entry retains the CDR3 DNA only, 39 bases that are in frame from base 1. The study at large found these results: The amount of clinical and demographic metadata varied by source and participant and was provided uncurated.

The collaborating institutions used their own protocols to collect whole blood in K2EDTA tubes. For TCRbeta analysis, collaborators shipped samples in one of three forms: frozen whole blood, isolated PBMCs, or DNA extracted from either of those sample types. Regarding this clone: Its target antigen remains unknown. Base quality data are lacking; no much larger clone is found one base away.

The origin of this receptor is a woman in her 50s with acute or convalescent COVID-19. Sequencing was done on a sample of peripheral blood. The chain joins TRBV30 to TRBJ1-5, with 7 middle bases fitting TRBD1. The nucleotides are TGTGCCTGGAGTGGACAGGGCAGGCAGCCCCAGCATTTT. It specifies CAWSGQGRQPQHF.